This T cell receptor beta chain originates from a study of blood T cells in healthy people across ages (dated by TCRdb to the mid-2010s). Concerning the study at large: Template switching captured roughly one uniquely barcoded TCR beta cDNA molecule per two T cells in model experiments. To avoid experimental bias, donors of different ages were distributed randomly across sequencing lanes. The study measured age-related changes in TCR beta repertoire diversity using deep sequencing normalized with unique cDNA molecular identifiers. Donors were grouped into four age groups: young (average about 15 years), middle-aged (39), aged (about 60) and long-lived (approximately 78). The study analyzed two additional independent replicas of 1 million unique cDNA reads from the same blood draw for two donors, one aged 18 to 30 and one aged 80 or older. The research as a whole found: As age increased, observed TCR beta diversity per million T cells dropped in a roughly linear way, and a significant reduction was already evident by age 40. Compared with the aged group, the long-lived group had more naive CD4+ T cells, fewer expanded clones and increased TCR diversity, suggesting age selection. Estimates of total diversity based on one million sequenced T cells were considered lower bounds and underestimates. There was a strong correlation between observed TCR beta diversity and the percentage of naive T cells measured by flow cytometry. Conclusive comparison of naive and antigen-experienced compartments was prevented by the profiling of bulk unsorted PBMCs. Donor CMV infection status was unknown, potentially confounding age-related changes in expanded clonotypes.

On this clonotype: The antigen it recognizes is unknown. Qualities for individual bases were not recorded, and no much larger clone is one base off.

Receptor amplification or capture employed 5' RACE. These reads were obtained on an Illumina HiSeq 2500. The second PCR ran for roughly 7 to 11 cycles and used a J-beta primer mix along with a sample-barcoded 5' primer. A template-switch 5' adaptor carrying 12 random nucleotides introduced a unique molecular identifier onto each TCR beta cDNA molecule. At least 2.5 million CDR3-containing paired-end reads were obtained from each sample. The Mint cDNA synthesis kit, primed by a TRBC-specific oligonucleotide, was used to synthesize first-strand cDNA from all RNA. After uracil-DNA glycosylase treatment, a first 18-cycle PCR used universal primers M1SS and BC2_uni_R on all cDNA. Turning to the authors' computational methods: For normalization, 1 million high-quality reads, each with a distinct molecular identifier, were randomly selected from each sample. Instead of being binned into consensus sequences, reads that shared molecular identifiers were thrown out. MiTCR, set to a Q25 quality threshold and the strictest error-elimination algorithm, was used for CDR3 identification, clonotype clustering and error correction. A nonparametric unseen species model with Euler transformation was used to estimate lower-bound total TCR beta diversity. The public reads were reprocessed in TCRdb via fastp at Q25 and MiXCR, keeping in-frame beta chains. Each entry merges the rows of one CDR3 protein and shows their most common DNA and genes. TCRdb's processing, not the study's, gives the V and J calls here. Recorded for this sample are 700,000 to 850,000 distinct CDR3 sequences; roughly 50% of them occurred a single time. The biggest ten clones account for around 41% of the sample.

Donors were 39 systemically healthy Caucasian individuals from Russia aged roughly 6 to 95 years. Each donor gave ten milliliters of peripheral blood, collected into EDTA-treated Vacutainer tubes. Ficoll-Paque density-gradient centrifugation was used to isolate PBMCs, with at least 7 million per sample. Trizol reagent was used to extract total RNA from the PBMCs, yielding at least 5.5 micrograms per sample. Naive CD45RAhigh/CD27high T cell percentages were measured by flow cytometry on a PBMC aliquot from every donor. The CDR3, from cysteine to phenylalanine, totals 14 residues. The DNA shown is the 42-base CDR3, in frame from base 1. V gives up 8 bases and J gives up 1 base, and the segment between their germline ends measures 18 bases. Sequences DFQATT (CDR1) and SNEGSKA (CDR2) are obtained from the germline V gene (reference sequence).

This sequence was found in a man older than 75 in good health. The rearrangement combines TRBV20-1 with TRBJ2-7; the D gene is possibly TRBD1, with 6 bases matching. The sample taken for sequencing was blood. The CDR3 here reads CSSPSYRGSYEQYF. The DNA reads as follows: TGCAGTTCACCCTCGTATAGGGGGTCCTACGAGCAGTACTTC.